This T cell receptor beta chain was identified during a study of blood T cell repertoires in COVID-19. The CDR3 sequence is 14 residues long. The V gene's germline CDR1 is SGHRS and CDR2 YFSETQ. V lost 0 bases and J 5 bases, leaving 8 bases between the germline ends. The protocol was immunoSEQ multiplex PCR, while the TCRdb copy is restricted to in-frame clones and leaves out a portion. The profile shows 200,000 or so clones, around three quarters of them singletons. A word on this clone: Other DNA sequences within the sample encode an identical CDR3.

Sequenced: peripheral blood. The receptor was isolated from a woman aged 65 to 85 with acute or convalescent COVID-19. The chain recombines TRBV5-1 with TRBJ2-2; possibly TRBD2 for D (6 bases). The CDR3 region is CASSLVGGTGELFF. The CDR3 DNA is TGCGCCAGCAGCTTGGTAGGAGGGACCGGGGAGCTGTTTTTT.